This T cell receptor (beta chain) was sequenced during a study of radiation and T cells in renal cell carcinoma. Study-wide results and caveats: Without pretreatment biopsies, baseline tumor clonotype presence was undetermined.

V was pared by 6 bases and J by 7 bases, with 16 bases between. CDR3 length equals 14 residues. CDR1 is MGHRA, CDR2 YSYEKL, per germline. Comment on this clone: Its antigen is not known.

Indicated time point: blood 2 weeks post-SBRT. Regarding treatment: 15 Gy SBRT to primary tumor, nephrectomy 4 weeks later. This renal cell carcinoma was of the clear cell type. The data were produced by immunoSEQ multiplex PCR, yet TCRdb's version contains in-frame clones alone and is incomplete. The data hold 60,000 to 80,000 clones, with roughly 80% observed a single time. This material consisted of blood, taken from a patient whose treatment included radiotherapy and nephrectomy. The J gene is TRBJ1-5, the V gene TRBV4-1, with a tentative D call TRBD1 (5 bases). This TCR was sampled from a man between 60 and 75 years old with renal cell carcinoma. This CDR3 is CASRRQGAGQPQHF. Written as DNA, the CDR3 is TGCGCCAGCAGGCGTCAGGGCGCGGGACAGCCCCAGCATTTT.